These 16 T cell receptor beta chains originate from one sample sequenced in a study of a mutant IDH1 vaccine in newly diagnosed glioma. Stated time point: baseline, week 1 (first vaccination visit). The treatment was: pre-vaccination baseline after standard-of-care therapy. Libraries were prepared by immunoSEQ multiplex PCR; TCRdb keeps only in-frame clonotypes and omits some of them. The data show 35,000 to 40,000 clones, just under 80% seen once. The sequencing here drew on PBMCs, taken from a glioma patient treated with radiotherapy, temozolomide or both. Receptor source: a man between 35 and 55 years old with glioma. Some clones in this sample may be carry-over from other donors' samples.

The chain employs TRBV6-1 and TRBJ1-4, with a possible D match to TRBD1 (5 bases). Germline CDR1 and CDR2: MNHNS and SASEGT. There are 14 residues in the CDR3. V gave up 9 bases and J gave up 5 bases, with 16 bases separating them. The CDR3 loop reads CASRSGTGNEKLFF. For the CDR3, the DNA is TGTGCCAGTCGTTCCGGGACGGGGAATGAAAAACTGTTTTTT.

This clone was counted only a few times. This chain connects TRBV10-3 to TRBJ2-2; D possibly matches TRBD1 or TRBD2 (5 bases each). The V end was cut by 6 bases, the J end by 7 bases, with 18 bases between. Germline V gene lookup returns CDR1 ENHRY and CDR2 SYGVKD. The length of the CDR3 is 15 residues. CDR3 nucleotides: TGTGCCATCAGGGGGAATGTGAGGGGCAACGGGGAGCTGTTTTTT. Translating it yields CAIRGNVRGNGELFF.

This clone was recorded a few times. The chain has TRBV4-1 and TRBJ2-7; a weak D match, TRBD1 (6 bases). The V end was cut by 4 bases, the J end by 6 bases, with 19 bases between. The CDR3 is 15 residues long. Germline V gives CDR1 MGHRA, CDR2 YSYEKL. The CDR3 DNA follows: TGCGCCAGCAGCCGACGCCTGGGACAACTACCCGAGCAGTACTTC. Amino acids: CASSRRLGQLPEQYF.

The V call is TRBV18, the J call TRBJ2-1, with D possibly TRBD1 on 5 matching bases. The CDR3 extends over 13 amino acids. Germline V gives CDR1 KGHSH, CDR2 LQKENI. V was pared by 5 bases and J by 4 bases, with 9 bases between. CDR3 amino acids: CASSAQVYNEQFF. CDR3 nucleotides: TGTGCCAGCTCAGCACAGGTATACAATGAGCAGTTCTTC.

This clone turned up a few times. The CDR3 DNA is TGTGCCTCCGGGGAGACTGAAGCTTTCTTT. Translating gives CASGETEAFF. V is TRBV30 and J is TRBJ1-1, with D unclear. Germline CDR1 GTSNPN, CDR2 SVGIG (reference sequence). The CDR3 sequence is 10 residues long. Trimming stripped 7 bases from V and 5 bases from J, with 8 bases between.

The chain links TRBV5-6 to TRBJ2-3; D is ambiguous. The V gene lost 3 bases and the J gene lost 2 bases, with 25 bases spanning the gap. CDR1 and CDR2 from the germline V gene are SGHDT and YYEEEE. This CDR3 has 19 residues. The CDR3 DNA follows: TGTGCCAGCAGCTCGGGCCCCTCGGATCCCCTAATTGACACAGATACGCAGTATTTT. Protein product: CASSSGPSDPLIDTDTQYF.

The CDR3, as DNA: TGTGCCTGGAGTGGGACGGTCAATGAAAAACTGTTTTTT. This translates into CAWSGTVNEKLFF. V and J are TRBV30 and TRBJ1-4; no definite D call. With 1 base removed from V and 5 bases from J, the gap between germline ends came to 8 bases. The CDR3 spans 13 residues. Germline V lookup: CDR1 GTSNPN, CDR2 SVGIG (reference sequence).

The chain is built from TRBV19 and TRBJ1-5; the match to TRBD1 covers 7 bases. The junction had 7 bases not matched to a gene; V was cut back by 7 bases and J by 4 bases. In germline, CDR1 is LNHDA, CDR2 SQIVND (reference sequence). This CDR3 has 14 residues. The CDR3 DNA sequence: TGTGCCAGTAATGACAGGGCCCCTAATCAGCCCCAGCATTTT. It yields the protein CASNDRAPNQPQHF.

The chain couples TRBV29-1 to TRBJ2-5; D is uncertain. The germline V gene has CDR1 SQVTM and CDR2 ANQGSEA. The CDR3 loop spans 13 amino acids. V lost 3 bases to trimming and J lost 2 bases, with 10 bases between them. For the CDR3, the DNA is TGCAGCGTTGAGGGTGAAGGGCAAGAGACCCAGTACTTC. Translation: CSVEGEGQETQYF.

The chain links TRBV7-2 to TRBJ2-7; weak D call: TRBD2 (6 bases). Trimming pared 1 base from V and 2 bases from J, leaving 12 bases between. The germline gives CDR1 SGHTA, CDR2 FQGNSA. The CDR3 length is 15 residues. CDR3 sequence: CASSLDASGAYEQYF. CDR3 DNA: TGTGCCAGCAGCTTAGACGCTTCGGGAGCCTACGAGCAGTACTTC.

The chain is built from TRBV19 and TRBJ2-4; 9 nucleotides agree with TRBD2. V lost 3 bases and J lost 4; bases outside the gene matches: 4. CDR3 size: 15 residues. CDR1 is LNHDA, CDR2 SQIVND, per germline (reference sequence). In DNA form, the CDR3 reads TGTGCCAGTAGTATTACTAGCGGGCGGAAAAACATTCAGTACTTC. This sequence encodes CASSITSGRKNIQYF.

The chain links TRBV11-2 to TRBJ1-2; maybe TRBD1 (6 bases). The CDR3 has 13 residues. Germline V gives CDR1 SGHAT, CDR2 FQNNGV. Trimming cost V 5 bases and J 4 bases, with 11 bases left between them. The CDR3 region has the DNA TGTGCCAGCAGCCTGGACAGAAGCTATGGCTACACCTTC. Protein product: CASSLDRSYGYTF.

CDR3 bases: TGTGCCAGCCACATGGGTCCCTACAATGAGCAGTTCTTC. This encodes CASHMGPYNEQFF. V and J are TRBV7-2 and TRBJ2-1; D uncertain. The CDR3 sequence is 13 residues long. The V and J ends lost 8 bases and 2 bases respectively, with 10 bases between them. Germline CDR1 reads SGHTA; CDR2 reads FQGNSA.

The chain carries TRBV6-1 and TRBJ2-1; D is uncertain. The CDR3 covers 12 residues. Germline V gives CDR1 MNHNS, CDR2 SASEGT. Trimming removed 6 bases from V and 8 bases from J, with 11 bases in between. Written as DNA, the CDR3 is TGTGCCAGCAGACGGGCCCGGGATGAGCAGTTCTTC. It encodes CASRRARDEQFF.

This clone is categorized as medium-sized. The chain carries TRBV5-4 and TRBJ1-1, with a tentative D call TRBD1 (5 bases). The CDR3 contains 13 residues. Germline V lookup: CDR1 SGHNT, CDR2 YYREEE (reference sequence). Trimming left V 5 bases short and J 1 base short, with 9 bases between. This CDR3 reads CASRGERNTEAFF. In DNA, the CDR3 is TGTGCCAGCAGGGGGGAAAGGAACACTGAAGCTTTCTTT.

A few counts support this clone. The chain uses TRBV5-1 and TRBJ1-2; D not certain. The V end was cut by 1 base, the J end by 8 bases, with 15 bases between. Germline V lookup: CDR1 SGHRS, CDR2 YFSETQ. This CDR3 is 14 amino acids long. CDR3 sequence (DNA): TGCGCCAGCAGCTTGTGGCCCGTCCGAGAGGGCTACACCTTC. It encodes CASSLWPVREGYTF.